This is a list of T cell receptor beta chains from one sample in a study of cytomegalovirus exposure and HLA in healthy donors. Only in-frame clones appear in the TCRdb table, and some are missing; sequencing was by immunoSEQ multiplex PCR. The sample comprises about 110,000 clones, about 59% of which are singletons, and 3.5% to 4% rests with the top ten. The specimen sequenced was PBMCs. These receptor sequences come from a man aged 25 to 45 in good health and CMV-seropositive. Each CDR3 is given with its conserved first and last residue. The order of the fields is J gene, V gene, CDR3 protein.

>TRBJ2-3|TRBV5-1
CASSWGGSTDTQYF
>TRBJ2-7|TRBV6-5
CASTYGGAYEQYF
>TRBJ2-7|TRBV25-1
CATTGSGTYEQYF
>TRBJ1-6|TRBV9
CASSADSVNSPLHF
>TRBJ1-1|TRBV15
CATSTWDRGRTEAFF
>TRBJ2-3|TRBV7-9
CASSLGEVGMTDTQYF
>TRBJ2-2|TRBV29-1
CSVPGGFNTGELFF
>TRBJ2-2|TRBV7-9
CSSSLAQGVTGELFF
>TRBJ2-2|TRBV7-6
CASSKGAGELFF
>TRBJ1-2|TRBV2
CASTVRGKDGYTF
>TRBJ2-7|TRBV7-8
CASSARTGPPYEQYF